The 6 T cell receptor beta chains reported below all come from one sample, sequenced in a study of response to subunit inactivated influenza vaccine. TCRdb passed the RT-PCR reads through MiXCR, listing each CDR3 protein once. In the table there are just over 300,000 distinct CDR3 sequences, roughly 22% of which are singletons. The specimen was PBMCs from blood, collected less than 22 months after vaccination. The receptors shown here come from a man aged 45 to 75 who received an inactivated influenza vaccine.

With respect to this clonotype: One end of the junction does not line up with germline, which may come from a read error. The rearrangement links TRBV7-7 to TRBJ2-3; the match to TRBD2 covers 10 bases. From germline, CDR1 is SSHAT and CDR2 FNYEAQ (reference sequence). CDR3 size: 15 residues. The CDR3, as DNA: TGTGCTAGCAGCCCCACTAGCGGGGGCACAGATACGCAGTATTTT. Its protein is CASSPTSGGTDTQYF.

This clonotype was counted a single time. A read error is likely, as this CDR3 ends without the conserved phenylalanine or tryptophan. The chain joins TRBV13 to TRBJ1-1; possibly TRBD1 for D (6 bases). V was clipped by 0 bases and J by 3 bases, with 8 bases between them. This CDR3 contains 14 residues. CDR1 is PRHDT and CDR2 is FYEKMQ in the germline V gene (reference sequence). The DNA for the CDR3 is TGTGCCAGCAGCTTAGGACAGGGTGACACTGAAGCTTTCATT. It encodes CASSLGQGDTEAFI.

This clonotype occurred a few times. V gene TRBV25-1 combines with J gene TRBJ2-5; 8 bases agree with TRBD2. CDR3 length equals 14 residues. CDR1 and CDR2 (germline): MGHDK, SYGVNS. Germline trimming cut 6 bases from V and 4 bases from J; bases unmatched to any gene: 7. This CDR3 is CASSGLGLAETQYF. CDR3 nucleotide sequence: TGTGCCAGCAGCGGACTAGGACTAGCAGAGACCCAGTACTTC.

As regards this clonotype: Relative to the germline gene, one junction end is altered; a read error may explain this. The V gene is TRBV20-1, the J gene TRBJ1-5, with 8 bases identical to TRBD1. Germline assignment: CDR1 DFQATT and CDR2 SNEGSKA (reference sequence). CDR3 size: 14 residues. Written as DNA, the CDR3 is TGCAGTGCTAGTTCCAGGGGGCTGAGTCAGCCCCGGCATTTT. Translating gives CSASSRGLSQPRHF.

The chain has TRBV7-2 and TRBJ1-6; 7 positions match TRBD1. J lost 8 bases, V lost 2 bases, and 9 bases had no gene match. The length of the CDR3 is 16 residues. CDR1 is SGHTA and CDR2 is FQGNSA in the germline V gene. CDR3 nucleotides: TGTGCCAGCAGCTTACGAGACAGGGTATTCCATTCACCCCTCCACTTT. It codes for CASSLRDRVFHSPLHF.

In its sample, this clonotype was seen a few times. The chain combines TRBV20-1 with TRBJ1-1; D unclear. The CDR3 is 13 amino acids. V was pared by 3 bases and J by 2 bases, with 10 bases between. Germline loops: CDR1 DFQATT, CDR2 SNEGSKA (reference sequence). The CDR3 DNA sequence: TGCAGTGCTAGGATCGCGATAAACACTGAAGCTTTCTTT. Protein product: CSARIAINTEAFF.